Each of the 32 T cell receptor beta chains below was sequenced from the same sample in a study of graft-versus-host responses after intestinal transplantation. Produced via immunoSEQ multiplex PCR; TCRdb's table is partial and in-frame only. The sample holds more than 25,000 clones, 85% to 95% seen once. Sequencing used PBMCs, obtained 18 days after transplant. These receptors came from a human patient who received an intestinal transplant, so some T cells may come from the graft donor.

CDR3 sequence: CASSLQGFNEQFF. The DNA for the CDR3 is TGTGCCAGCAGCTTACAGGGTTTCAATGAGCAGTTCTTC. This chain connects TRBV7-9 to TRBJ2-1; weak D call: TRBD1 (5 bases). The germline V gene encodes CDR1 SEHNR and CDR2 FQNEAQ (reference sequence). Trimming removed 2 bases at V and 6 bases at J, with 8 bases between. The CDR3 has 13 residues.

This chain connects TRBV11-2 to TRBJ2-1, with TRBD1 matching over 8 bases. The J segment lost 8 bases and the V segment lost 5 bases, leaving 11 bases of the junction unmatched. Germline V gene sequence: CDR1 SGHAT, CDR2 FQNNGV. There are 15 residues in the CDR3. Here the CDR3 DNA reads TGTGCCAGCAGCCATTCGAGCTGGGGACAGGATGAGCAGTTCTTC. Translation: CASSHSSWGQDEQFF.

The table lists this clone with a count of one. The V gene is TRBV11-2, the J gene TRBJ2-1; 7 bases agree with TRBD2. There are 13 residues in the CDR3. Per the germline V gene, CDR1 is SGHAT and CDR2 is FQNNGV. V dropped 3 bases and J dropped 10; count of bases not matched to a gene: 6. Here the CDR3 DNA reads TGTGCCAGCAGCTTTCGGCCGGGAGGCGAGCAGTTCTTC. This encodes CASSFRPGGEQFF.

The chain joins TRBV6-6 to TRBJ2-7; possibly TRBD1 for D (6 bases). The V gene lost 2 bases and the J gene lost 1 base, with 15 bases spanning the gap. The CDR3 sequence is 16 residues long. CDR1 is MNHNY, CDR2 SVGAGI, per germline (reference sequence). CDR3 sequence: CASSYRGQMGSYEQYF. The CDR3 region has the DNA TGTGCCAGCAGTTACCGTGGACAGATGGGATCCTACGAGCAGTACTTC.

DNA for the CDR3: TGTGCCAGCAGTGCTAGCGGGGGGGCCAGTGATACGCAGTATTTT. This encodes CASSASGGASDTQYF. J is TRBJ2-3 and V is TRBV2; 12 bases agree with TRBD2. The CDR3 is made up of 15 amino acids. The germline CDR1 and CDR2 sequences are SNHLY and FYNNEI. The J segment lost 6 bases and the V segment lost 4 bases, leaving 5 bases of the junction unmatched.

This chain connects TRBV2 to TRBJ2-7; 10 positions agree with TRBD2. The CDR3 is 15 amino acids. The V segment lost 1 base and the J segment 2 bases; nucleotides outside the gene matches: 2. Germline V gives CDR1 SNHLY, CDR2 FYNNEI. As DNA, the CDR3 is TGTGCCAGCAGTGAAGGCCTAGCGGGGGCCTACGAGCAGTACTTC. It is translated as CASSEGLAGAYEQYF.

V is TRBV9 and J is TRBJ2-3; no definite D call. V lost 0 bases, J lost 2 bases, and 16 bases lay in between. Germline CDR1 SGDLS, CDR2 YYNGEE. This CDR3 is built from 17 residues. The CDR3 sequence: CASSVGTGPSVTDTQYF. DNA of the CDR3: TGTGCCAGCAGCGTAGGTACCGGACCCTCAGTCACAGATACGCAGTATTTT. Using reference TRBV9 and TRBJ2-3 for the parts outside the CDR3, the full variable domain is DSGVTQTPKHLITATGQRVTLRCSPRSGDLSVYWYQQSLDQGLQFLIQYYNGEERAKGNILERFSAQQFPDLHSELNLSSLELGDSALYFCASSVGTGPSVTDTQYFGPGTRLTVL.

This clone was seen only once. Other DNA sequences from this sample encode an identical CDR3 as well. This chain uses TRBV6-5 with TRBJ2-7, with D uncertain. Deletions cut 4 bases from V and 4 bases from J, with 20 bases between. The CDR3 runs to 16 residues. Germline V CDR1 and CDR2: MNHEY, SVGAGI. The CDR3 region is CASSSSVRLAAYEQYF. The DNA for the CDR3 is TGTGCCAGCAGTTCCTCAGTGAGACTGGCGGCATACGAGCAGTACTTC.

In its sample, this clone was seen once. This rearrangement joins TRBV9 to TRBJ2-1; D may match TRBD1 or TRBD2 (6 bases each). Deletions cut 0 bases from V and 1 base from J, with 11 bases between. CDR3 length: 16 residues. From germline, CDR1 is SGDLS and CDR2 YYNGEE. The CDR3 nucleotides read TGTGCCAGCAGCGTAGGTATAGGGGGGTCCTACAATGAGCAGTTCTTC. This codes for CASSVGIGGSYNEQFF.

The V and J genes are TRBV12-5 and TRBJ1-5; D is undetermined. The CDR3 is made up of 15 amino acids. V gave up 3 bases and J gave up 2 bases, with 11 bases separating them. CDR1 and CDR2 (germline): LGHNT, FRNRAP. CDR3 sequence (DNA): TGTGCTAGTGGTTTAATGGACCTGGGCAATCAGCCCCAGCATTTT. This codes for CASGLMDLGNQPQHF.

The DNA for the CDR3 is TGTGCCAGCAGTTTAGCGGGGGAGCAGTTCTTC. Residues: CASSLAGEQFF. The rearrangement joins TRBV27 to TRBJ2-1; TRBD2 might be the D (6 bases). This CDR3 contains 11 residues. V lost 2 bases and J 10 bases, leaving 6 bases between the germline ends. CDR1 is MNHEY, CDR2 SMNVEV, per germline (reference sequence).

The chain combines TRBV18 with TRBJ2-5, with 7 nucleotides matching TRBD1. Germline V gene sequence: CDR1 KGHSH, CDR2 LQKENI. Trimming took 3 bases from V and 7 from J; bases not matched to a gene: 8. The CDR3 loop spans 14 amino acids. This chain's CDR3 is CASSPRQGGGTQYF. The CDR3 region has the DNA TGTGCCAGCTCACCTCGACAGGGCGGTGGGACCCAGTACTTC.

The chain couples TRBV7-8 to TRBJ1-2; D is perhaps TRBD1 (5 bases). The V end was cut by 0 bases, the J end by 4 bases, with 12 bases between. CDR1 and CDR2 (germline): SGHVS, FQNEAQ. This CDR3 is built from 15 residues. The CDR3: CASSLAAQGGYGYTF. The CDR3 region has the DNA TGTGCCAGCAGCTTAGCTGCGCAGGGTGGCTATGGCTACACCTTC.

The chain combines TRBV9 with TRBJ2-3, with D possibly being TRBD1 or TRBD2 (6 bases each). The CDR3 totals 15 residues. CDR1 is SGDLS and CDR2 is YYNGEE in the germline V gene. Trimming removed 6 bases from V and 3 bases from J, with 17 bases in between. Here the CDR3 DNA reads TGTGCCAGCACCCTGAGGGGGGCGAGGACAGATACGCAGTATTTT. It is translated as CASTLRGARTDTQYF.

This chain links TRBV4-2 with TRBJ2-1; TRBD1 agrees at 11 bases. V lost 3 bases, J lost 9 bases, and 7 bases stayed unmatched. CDR1 and CDR2 from the germline V gene are LGHNA and YNFKEQ. The CDR3 consists of 15 residues. CDR3 nucleotide sequence: TGTGCCAGCAGCCAGGGACAGGGGGATACGGGTGAGCAGTTCTTC. Amino acid sequence: CASSQGQGDTGEQFF.

V is TRBV7-3 and J is TRBJ2-2; TRBD2 matches 10 bases. Germline CDR1 is SGHTA and CDR2 is FQGTGA. CDR3 size: 17 residues. V lost 3 bases, J lost 2 bases, and 6 bases stayed unmatched. The CDR3 here is CASSLLAGAGNTGELFF. The CDR3 coding sequence is TGTGCCAGCAGCTTGCTAGCGGGGGCCGGAAACACCGGGGAGCTGTTTTTT.

V gene TRBV11-2 combines with J gene TRBJ2-1, with 8 bases identical to TRBD1. Germline V gene lookup returns CDR1 SGHAT and CDR2 FQNNGV. Trimming took 5 bases from V and 3 from J; bases not matched to a gene: 6. The CDR3 covers 15 residues. The CDR3, as DNA: TGTGCCAGCAGCCGGGACAGGCCATTCTACAATGAGCAGTTCTTC. Protein sequence: CASSRDRPFYNEQFF.

The chain has TRBV7-9 and TRBJ1-2; D uncertain. This CDR3 has 13 amino acids. Germline assignment: CDR1 SEHNR and CDR2 FQNEAQ (reference sequence). The V end lost 1 base, the J end lost 8 bases, and 11 bases lay between the germline ends. CDR3 nucleotides: TGTGCCAGCAGCTTAGGATACGCGAACGGCTACACCTTC. It encodes CASSLGYANGYTF.

The chain combines TRBV29-1 with TRBJ2-7; D assignment may be TRBD1 or TRBD2 (5 bases each). Per the germline V gene, CDR1 is SQVTM and CDR2 is ANQGSEA. The CDR3 sequence is 13 residues long. The CDR3 reads CSSYSGSSYEQYF. The CDR3 coding sequence is TGCAGTTCTTACTCAGGGAGCTCCTACGAGCAGTACTTC.

The V and J genes are TRBV7-9 and TRBJ2-1, with 8 bases aligning to TRBD1. CDR3 size: 14 residues. V dropped 5 bases and J dropped 7; count of bases not matched to a gene: 7. CDR1 SEHNR and CDR2 FQNEAQ come from the germline V gene (reference sequence). The chain's CDR3 is CASSATDRENEQFF. For the CDR3, the DNA is TGTGCCAGCAGCGCAACGGACAGGGAAAATGAGCAGTTCTTC. Complete variable domain (other parts from reference TRBV7-9 and TRBJ2-1): DTGVSQNPRHKITKRGQNVTFRCDPISEHNRLYWYRQTLGQGPEFLTYFQNEAQLEKSRLLSDRFSAERPKGSFSTLEIQRTEQGDSAMYLCASSATDRENEQFFGPGTRLTVL.

This chain links TRBV30 with TRBJ1-3; 8 bases map to TRBD1. Trimming cost V 2 bases and J 6 bases; bases outside gene matches: 3. Per germline, CDR1 GTSNPN and CDR2 SVGIG (reference sequence). The CDR3 extends over 13 amino acids. CDR3 DNA: TGTGCCTGGAGTAGGGACAGGCTAAACACCATATATTTT. Translated: CAWSRDRLNTIYF.

The gene calls are TRBV12-5 and TRBJ2-1; D may be TRBD2 (7 bases). This CDR3 comprises 14 residues. Trimming stripped 4 bases from V and 4 bases from J, with 11 bases between. Germline lookup yields CDR1 LGHNT and CDR2 FRNRAP. In DNA form, the CDR3 reads TGTGCTAGTGGTTGGGGGGGCGCGTACAATGAGCAGTTCTTC. Its translation is CASGWGGAYNEQFF.

This chain joins TRBV6-1 and TRBJ1-5, with D unresolved. This CDR3 spans 15 amino acids. CDR1 is MNHNS and CDR2 is SASEGT in the germline V gene. Trimming stripped 6 bases from V and 0 bases from J, with 12 bases between. The CDR3 DNA is TGTGCCAGCAGGGATGTCTACTTTAGCAATCAGCCCCAGCATTTT. It is translated as CASRDVYFSNQPQHF.

This CDR3 is CASSYSFQPQDGYTF. CDR3 nucleotides: TGTGCCAGCAGTTACTCGTTTCAGCCACAGGATGGCTACACCTTC. The chain is built from TRBV6-5 and TRBJ1-2; tentative D call: TRBD1 (5 bases). This CDR3 contains 15 residues. Germline V gene data show CDR1 as MNHEY and CDR2 as SVGAGI. Trimming pared 0 bases from V and 6 bases from J, leaving 14 bases between.

CDR3 sequence reads: CASSVGTDSSNYGYTF. CDR3 sequence (DNA): TGTGCCAGCAGCGTAGGCACGGATTCTTCTAACTATGGCTACACCTTC. The V call is TRBV9, the J call TRBJ1-2; D unresolved. The CDR3 loop spans 16 amino acids. Deletions cut 0 bases from V and 0 bases from J, with 12 bases between. CDR1 and CDR2 from the germline V gene are SGDLS and YYNGEE.

This chain links TRBV15 with TRBJ2-7, with D possibly called TRBD1 or TRBD2 (5 bases each). Germline CDR1 is LNHNV and CDR2 is YYDKDF (reference sequence). CDR3 length: 15 amino acids. V gave up 0 bases and J gave up 3 bases, with 12 bases separating them. In DNA form, the CDR3 reads TGTGCCACCAGCAGAGATCGGGACGGAAGCTACGAGCAGTACTTC. Amino acid sequence: CATSRDRDGSYEQYF.

The chain joins TRBV19 to TRBJ2-3; the D is unclear. The CDR3 runs 11 residues. V gave up 10 bases and J gave up 3 bases, with 8 bases separating them. CDR1 LNHDA and CDR2 SQIVND come from the germline V gene (reference sequence). The CDR3 DNA sequence: TGTGCCACCTCTTCGACAGATACGCAGTATTTT. Residues: CATSSTDTQYF.

The chain employs TRBV11-2 and TRBJ2-1; 8 nucleotides line up with TRBD2. Germline CDR1 is SGHAT and CDR2 is FQNNGV. CDR3 length: 12 amino acids. The V and J ends lost 1 base and 12 bases, in that order; junction bases with no gene match: 2. The CDR3: CASSLVAGGQFF. CDR3 bases: TGTGCCAGCAGCTTAGTGGCGGGGGGGCAGTTCTTC. Looking up the rest from reference TRBV11-2 and TRBJ2-1 gives the full variable domain: EAGVAQSPRYKIIEKRQSVAFWCNPISGHATLYWYQQILGQGPKLLIQFQNNGVVDDSQLPKDRFSAERLKGVDSTLKIQPAKLEDSAVYLCASSLVAGGQFFGPGTRLTVL.

V is TRBV19 and J is TRBJ1-4, with 9 bases matching TRBD1. Germline assignment: CDR1 LNHDA and CDR2 SQIVND (reference sequence). The CDR3 is 18 residues long. With V trimmed by 1 base and J by 0 bases, 6 bases remained unmatched. CDR3 loop: CASSIANRGRPTNEKLFF. DNA of the CDR3: TGTGCCAGTAGTATAGCTAACAGGGGGCGACCAACTAATGAAAAACTGTTTTTT.

The genes are TRBV11-2 and TRBJ2-1; the D is unclear. Trimming shortened V by 6 bases and J by 6 bases, and 12 bases separated the two germline ends. This CDR3 region has 13 residues. Germline-derived CDR1 and CDR2 are SGHAT and FQNNGV. CDR3: CASRRAALNEQFF. The CDR3 region has the DNA TGTGCCAGCAGGCGAGCCGCTCTCAATGAGCAGTTCTTC.

V and J are TRBV23-1 and TRBJ1-4; D not resolved. TRBV23-1 is annotated as an ORF whose role is uncertain. Trimming took 3 bases from V and 3 from J, leaving 17 bases between them. The CDR3 sequence is 17 residues long. Written as DNA, the CDR3 is TGCGCCAGCAGTCACCCCCCGAGGCCGTCACCTAATGAAAAACTGTTTTTT. Translating it yields CASSHPPRPSPNEKLFF.

The chain has TRBV6-6 and TRBJ1-5; tentatively, D is TRBD1 (6 bases). Germline CDR1 is MNHNY and CDR2 is SVGAGI (reference sequence). Deletions cut 6 bases from V and 2 bases from J, with 17 bases between. The CDR3 has 16 amino acids. The CDR3 reads CASRPQGSLRNQPQHF. DNA for the CDR3: TGTGCCAGCAGACCACAGGGTAGCTTGCGCAATCAGCCCCAGCATTTT.